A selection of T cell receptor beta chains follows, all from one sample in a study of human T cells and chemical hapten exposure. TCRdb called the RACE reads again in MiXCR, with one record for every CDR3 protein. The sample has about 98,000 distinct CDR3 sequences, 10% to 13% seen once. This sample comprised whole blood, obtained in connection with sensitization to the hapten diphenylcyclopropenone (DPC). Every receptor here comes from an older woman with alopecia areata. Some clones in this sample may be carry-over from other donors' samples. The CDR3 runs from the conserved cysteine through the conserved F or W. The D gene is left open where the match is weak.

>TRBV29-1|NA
CSVLGQLTDTQYF
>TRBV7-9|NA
CASSAQLTRGETQYF
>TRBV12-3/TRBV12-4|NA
CASSFQGPGELFF
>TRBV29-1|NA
CSVEVRFLFGTSQETQYF
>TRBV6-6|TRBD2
CASSPHSGGVQETQYF
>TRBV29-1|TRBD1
CSVSTGAYGYTF
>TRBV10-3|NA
CAISEAQETQYF
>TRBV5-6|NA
CASSFSGSDYNEQFF
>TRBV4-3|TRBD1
CASSRGQGTGYTGELFF
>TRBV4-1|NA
CASSQDIAGADEAFF
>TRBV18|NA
CASSQNGANEKLFF
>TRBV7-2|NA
CASSRSGTDTQYF
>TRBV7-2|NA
CASSLANSIYEQYF
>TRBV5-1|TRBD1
CASSLGGQGRPGNSPLHF
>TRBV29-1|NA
CSVSWGTTSTDTQYF
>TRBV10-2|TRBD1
CASRTGYKGTEAFF
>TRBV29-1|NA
CSVTGTEAFF
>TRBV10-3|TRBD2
CAISESGAGFSSYEQYF
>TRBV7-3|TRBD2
CASSFRLAGGPTDTQYF
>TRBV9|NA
CASSVDAGTPNYGYTF
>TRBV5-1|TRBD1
CASSLLAGTGIYGQYF
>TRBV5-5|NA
CASSLEAGLEEAFF
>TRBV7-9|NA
CASSLVQPEAFF
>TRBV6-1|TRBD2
CASNPSGGRTGELFF
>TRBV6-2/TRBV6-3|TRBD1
CASSSGGFGGYTF
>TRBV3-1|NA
CASSQGAHPGANVLTF
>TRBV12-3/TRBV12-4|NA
CASSSRGRNEQFF
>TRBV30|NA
CAWSVLIREETQYF
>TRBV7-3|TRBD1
CASSADREETQYF
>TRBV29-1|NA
CSVAVRGQMNTEAFF
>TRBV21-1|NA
CASTWGTVGKNIQYF
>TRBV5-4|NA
CASSLGWGVDLNSPLHF
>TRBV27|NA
CASSLRSNTGELFF
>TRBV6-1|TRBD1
CASSGDRGRYEQYF
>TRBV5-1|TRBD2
CASSSTGTSFYEQYF
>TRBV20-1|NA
CSARRVVWAPTYNEQFF
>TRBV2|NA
CASKTGAPSYEQYF
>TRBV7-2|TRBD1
CASSLLGQGGETQYF
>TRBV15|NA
CATSRGQGNEKLFF
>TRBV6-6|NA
CASSLHGPNTDTQYF
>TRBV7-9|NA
CASSLNGLNTEAFF
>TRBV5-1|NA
CASSPTPDSNQPQHF
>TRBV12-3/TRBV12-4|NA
CASSLWGAGQPQHF
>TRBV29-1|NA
CSVRHTEEYF
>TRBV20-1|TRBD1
CSARGLGDRRFRTDTQYF
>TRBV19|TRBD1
CASSPGQASFGSPLHF
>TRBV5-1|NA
CASSMETQETQYF
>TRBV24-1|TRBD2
CATSTSGRGTDTQYF
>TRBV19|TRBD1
CASKEQGGTDTQYF
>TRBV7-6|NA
CASSLTWGQNQETQYF
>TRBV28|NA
CASSLFKTVFSGNTIYF
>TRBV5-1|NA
CASREGTDTQYF
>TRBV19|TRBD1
CASTPGQGAVQPQHF
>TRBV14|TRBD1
CASSPLGTDSIASGANVLTF
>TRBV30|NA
CAWSPNTGEQPQHF